Reported below is one T cell receptor beta chain. Its antigen is unknown. This specimen comes from a study of identical twins. Findings and caveats of the study: Where out-of-frame alpha sequences were twin-shared, they showed excess low generation probability. With abundant cord blood beta clonotypes, insertions were fewer; memory repertoires showed no such pattern.

TCRdb reanalysed the 5' RACE reads using MiXCR and keeps one entry per CDR3 protein. Of about 530,000 distinct CDR3 sequences listed, approximately 14% are singletons. CDR1 and CDR2 from the germline V gene are SEHNR and FQNEAQ (reference sequence). The germline V and J ends were trimmed by 4 bases and 7 bases, with 16 bases remaining between them. This CDR3 is 14 amino acids long. These records were also assigned to another study, of yellow fever vaccine responses in identical twins. That source reports: Reportedly, twins' vaccine T cell responses looked partly convergent and partly personalized.

The sequencing sample was made of CD4+ T cells sorted from blood. This sequence originates from a woman aged 18-29 years in good health. V gene TRBV7-9 combines with J gene TRBJ2-5, with D tentatively TRBD1 (5 bases). CDR3 in amino acids: CASSSQGFPRTQYF. The DNA of the CDR3 is TGTGCCAGCAGCTCTCAGGGTTTCCCACGGACCCAGTACTTC.